This T cell receptor beta chain was retrieved from a study of OX40 agonist ivuxolimab in advanced cancers. Cycle 7 day 1, cycle 4 day 1, and baseline were the timepoints at which blood was sampled. This CDR3 has 14 residues. From germline, CDR1 is SGHRS and CDR2 YFSETQ. The V end was cut by 4 bases, the J end by 3 bases, with 13 bases between. Some clones are missing from TCRdb's copy, which holds only in-frame ones; the method was immunoSEQ multiplex PCR. This sample has around 76,000 clones; roughly 78% occur once, and the top ten carry approximately 5%. The TCR comes from an adult with an advanced solid tumor such as melanoma, head and neck, liver or kidney cancer. The chain recombines TRBV5-1 with TRBJ2-5; D unclear. The sample was CD4+ or CD8+ T cells sorted from blood, taken in a trial of the OX40 agonist ivuxolimab. DNA for the CDR3: TGCGCCAGCAGCACGGGCCCGCTAGAAGAGACCCAGTACTTC. Translation: CASSTGPLEETQYF.